This TCR beta chain was found in a study of blood T cell repertoires in COVID-19. Using immunoSEQ multiplex PCR, the repertoire was profiled, and TCRdb retains in-frame clones only, with some absent. The sample lists some 150,000 clones; around 87% were seen once. The CDR3 is 14 residues long. V shed 3 bases, J shed 5 bases, and the junction held 4 bases outside the gene matches. Germline values: CDR1 SGHAT, CDR2 FQNNGV. This clone was seen only a few times. The source of this sequence is a woman between 55 and 75 years old with active or convalescent COVID-19. The V call is TRBV11-2, the J call TRBJ2-1, with 7 positions matching TRBD1. The source material was peripheral blood. The CDR3: CASSLAGTDNEQFF. CDR3 DNA sequence: TGTGCCAGCAGCTTGGCAGGGACAGACAATGAGCAGTTCTTC.